This T cell receptor beta chain was identified during a study of vaccination and CD4 T cells after COVID-19. The V segment lost 5 bases and the J segment 4 bases; nucleotides outside the gene matches: 10. There are 15 residues in the CDR3. The V gene's germline CDR1 is MNHNS and CDR2 SASEGT. Findings and caveats of the study: Among reactive clones from convalescent patients, a median 86.3% appeared only post-vaccination.

The Oncomine TCR Beta short-read assay was what sequenced the DNA obtained from cultured CD4+ T cells. Each CDR3 protein gets one entry after TCRdb re-called the PCR reads with MiXCR. Among about 12,000 distinct CDR3 sequences listed, more than 70% were seen once. Treatment here: approximately nine-day PBMC culture with coronavirus spike peptide pools or control peptides (ViraFEST assay). In the ViraFEST assay, peptide-pool expansion preceded TCR sequencing of expanded clonotypes. A note on this clonotype: Antigen specificity is unknown.

The sequencing input was CD4+ T cells from blood, cultured in vitro. The TCR was taken from a human donor who had recovered from COVID-19. The chain combines TRBV6-1 with TRBJ1-1, with TRBD1 matching over 7 bases. CDR3 sequence reads: CASSLRGVRTTEAFF. CDR3 sequence (DNA): TGTGCCAGCAGTCTCAGGGGGGTGAGAACCACTGAAGCTTTCTTT.